This T cell receptor beta chain was found in a study of blood T cell repertoires in COVID-19. Overall study: Samples representing acute and convalescent COVID-19 were sourced from the United States, Italy and Spain. Sample material is recorded as cDNA or gDNA derived from T cells, B-cell-depleted T cells, or PBMCs.

The CDR3 has 15 residues. J gave up 4 bases and V 4 bases, and 8 bases lay outside the gene matches. Germline-derived CDR1 and CDR2 are SGHRS and YFSETQ. Sequenced by immunoSEQ multiplex PCR; TCRdb stores in-frame clones only, minus some. The repertoire holds 350,000 or so clones, about 86% seen once, with roughly 4% in the top ten. Participant ages covered about 18 to 89 years across about 25 US areas. Allocation to cohorts depended on clinical history reported by the participants. Specimen: PBMCs or T cells enriched from blood (not recorded which). The source is a woman in her 40s with acute COVID-19. V usage is TRBV5-1 and J usage is TRBJ1-3, with TRBD1 identical over 7 bases. The CDR3 DNA reads TGCGCCAGCAGCCACACAGGGGAATCCGGAAACACCATATATTTT. Protein sequence: CASSHTGESGNTIYF.